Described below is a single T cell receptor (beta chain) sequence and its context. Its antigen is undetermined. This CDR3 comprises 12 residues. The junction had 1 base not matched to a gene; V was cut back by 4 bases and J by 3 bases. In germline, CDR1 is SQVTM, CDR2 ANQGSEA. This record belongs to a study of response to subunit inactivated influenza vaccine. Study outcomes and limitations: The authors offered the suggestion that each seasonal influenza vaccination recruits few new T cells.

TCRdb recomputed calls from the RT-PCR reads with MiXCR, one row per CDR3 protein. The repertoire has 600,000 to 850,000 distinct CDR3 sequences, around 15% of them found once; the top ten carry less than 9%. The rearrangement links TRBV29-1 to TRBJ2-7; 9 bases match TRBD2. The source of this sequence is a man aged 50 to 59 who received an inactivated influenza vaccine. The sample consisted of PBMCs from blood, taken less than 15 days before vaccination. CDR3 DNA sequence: TGCAGCGTTGTGCGGGGGGGCTACGAGCAGTACTTC. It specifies CSVVRGGYEQYF.